The rows below give T cell receptor beta chains drawn from one sample of a study of cytomegalovirus exposure and HLA in healthy donors. Profiled with immunoSEQ multiplex PCR; TCRdb holds only in-frame clones, not every one. The sample consists of around 140,000 clones, approximately 79% of them appearing once. The sequenced material came from PBMCs. Receptor source: a male donor in good health and CMV-seronegative. Both conserved end residues are part of each CDR3. The D gene is left open where the match is weak. Rows give clone size only sometimes, using once, few, many, or a class for an expanded clone.

J | V | D | size | DNA | CDR3
TRBJ1-2 | TRBV7-9 | TRBD1 | - | TGTGCCAGCAGCTTTGCGACAGGGTTGGACTATGGCTACACCTTC | CASSFATGLDYGYTF
TRBJ1-6 | TRBV4-3 | - | - | TGCGCCAGCAGCCAGGGCAGAAATTCACCCCTCCACTTT | CASSQGRNSPLHF
TRBJ1-6 | TRBV30 | TRBD1 | - | TGTGCCTGGCAGACAGGGGGCTTATATTCACCCCTCCACTTT | CAWQTGGLYSPLHF
TRBJ1-1 | TRBV7-2 | - | - | TGTGCCAGCAGCTTAGAGAGGTTTACTGAAGCTTTCTTT | CASSLERFTEAFF
TRBJ2-7 | TRBV15 | - | - | TGTGCCACCAGCAGAGACCGGGACACATACTACGAGCAGTACTTC | CATSRDRDTYYEQYF
TRBJ1-2 | TRBV5-4 | - | - | TGTGCCAGCAGTACGCCAGGCAGTATATATGGCTACACCTTC | CASSTPGSIYGYTF
TRBJ2-7 | TRBV7-8 | TRBD1 | - | TGTGCCAGCAGAATGGGACAGTCCTACGAGCAGTACTTC | CASRMGQSYEQYF
TRBJ2-2 | TRBV20-1 | - | - | TGCAGTGCTAGGGCAACCGGGGAGCTGTTTTTT | CSARATGELFF
TRBJ2-2 | TRBV5-1 | TRBD1 | - | TGCGCCAGCAGCTTGTCATGGGGGACAGGAAACACCGGGGAGCTGTTTTTT | CASSLSWGTGNTGELFF
TRBJ2-3 | TRBV13 | - | - | TGTGCCAGCAGCTTAGGGCGCGGGCTGAAAGATACGCAGTATTTT | CASSLGRGLKDTQYF
TRBJ1-5 | TRBV19 | TRBD1 | - | TGTGCCAGTAGCGCCCCCCGACAGGGGGGCAATCAGCCCCAGCATTTT | CASSAPRQGGNQPQHF
TRBJ1-2 | TRBV5-5 | TRBD1 | - | TGTGCCAGCAGCCGAACCGCCGGGACAGTGGGCTATGGCTACACCTTC | CASSRTAGTVGYGYTF
TRBJ2-3 | TRBV9 | - | - | TGTGCCAGCAGCAGGGGGGGAAGGAACACAGATACGCAGTATTTT | CASSRGGRNTDTQYF
TRBJ1-2 | TRBV20-1 | - | - | TGCAGTGCTATCCTGAACTATGGCTACACCTTC | CSAILNYGYTF
TRBJ1-6 | TRBV7-2 | - | - | TGTGCCAGCAGCCTCGCTCGCGGGGGGACAAATTCACCCCTCCACTTT | CASSLARGGTNSPLHF
TRBJ2-7 | TRBV6-1 | - | - | TGTGCCAGCGATTCTTCCTTCGCTAGGCACGAGCAGTACTTC | CASDSSFARHEQYF
TRBJ2-7 | TRBV6-1 | - | few | TGTGCCAGCAAACCCAGTACATTCTCCTACGAGCAGTACTTC | CASKPSTFSYEQYF
TRBJ1-1 | TRBV5-1 | TRBD1 | few | TGCGCCAGCAGCTTGCTCGGGACAGGGAACACTGAAGCTTTCTTT | CASSLLGTGNTEAFF
TRBJ1-6 | TRBV18 | - | - | TGTGCCAGCTCACTGGGCGGACTTAATTCACCCCTCCACTTT | CASSLGGLNSPLHF
TRBJ1-2 | TRBV19 | - | - | TGTGCCAGTACCTCTCCAGGGCTTGGCTACACCTTC | CASTSPGLGYTF
TRBJ1-1 | TRBV2 | - | - | TGTGCCAGCAGTGAAGGGACAGTGAACACTGAAGCTTTCTTT | CASSEGTVNTEAFF
TRBJ2-4 | TRBV4-3 | TRBD1 | - | TGCGCCAGCAGCCAAGAGTTGGATGTAGGGGGCGCGGCCAAAAACATTCAGTACTTC | CASSQELDVGGAAKNIQYF
TRBJ1-1 | TRBV6-5 | TRBD1 | - | TGTGCCAGCACCCAAACAGGACAGGGGCGAACTGAAGCTTTCTTT | CASTQTGQGRTEAFF
TRBJ1-6 | TRBV2 | - | - | TGTGCCAGCAGTGAAACCCGAAACAGAAACTCACCCCTCCCCTTT | CASSETRNRNSPLPF
TRBJ1-4 | TRBV25-1 | - | - | TGTGCCAGCAGTGAGGAAGGAGGGGGGGTAAAACTGTTTTTT | CASSEEGGGVKLFF
TRBJ2-7 | TRBV7-2 | TRBD2 | - | TGTGCCAGCAGCAACCTAGCGGGGCCGACCTACGAGCAGTACTTC | CASSNLAGPTYEQYF
TRBJ2-7 | TRBV11-3 | TRBD2 | - | TGTGCCAGCAGCCTGTCTAGCGGCCTTTTTGGTGAGCAGTACTTC | CASSLSSGLFGEQYF
TRBJ1-1 | TRBV29-1 | TRBD1 | - | TGCAGCGCGAGACAGGGGAGCACTGAAGCTTTCTTT | CSARQGSTEAFF
TRBJ2-4 | TRBV7-2 | TRBD2 | - | TGTGCCAGCACCGGGACTAGCGGGGGGACCAAAAACATTCAGTACTTC | CASTGTSGGTKNIQYF
TRBJ2-2 | TRBV7-3 | - | - | TGTGCCAGCAGCCTAGTTGGGGCCACCGGGGAGCTGTTTTTT | CASSLVGATGELFF
TRBJ2-5 | TRBV7-2 | TRBD2 | once | TGTGCCAGCAGCTTTAAAGCGGGGGACCAAGAGACCCAGTACTTC | CASSFKAGDQETQYF
TRBJ2-5 | TRBV7-9 | TRBD2 | once | TGTGCCAGCAGCTCCGGCGGGAGGACTAGCGGGGTTGAGACCCAGTACTTC | CASSSGGRTSGVETQYF
TRBJ2-3 | TRBV2 | TRBD2 | - | TGTGCCAGCAGTGATCTGGGACTAGCTGGAGATACGCAGTATTTT | CASSDLGLAGDTQYF
TRBJ2-7 | TRBV27 | - | - | TGTGCCAGCAGTTCGGGGAACGAGCAGTACTTC | CASSSGNEQYF
TRBJ2-7 | TRBV7-8 | - | - | TGTGCCAGCAGCTTAGTGGCAGGGGGGAGGTACGAGCAGTACTTC | CASSLVAGGRYEQYF
TRBJ2-5 | TRBV5-1 | - | - | TGCGCCAGCAGCTTTGTACTTCAAGAGACCCAGTACTTC | CASSFVLQETQYF
TRBJ1-5 | TRBV2 | - | - | TGTGCCAGCAGTGAAGGACAGAATAGCAATCAGCCCCAGCATTTT | CASSEGQNSNQPQHF
TRBJ2-3 | TRBV20-1 | - | - | TGCAGTGCTAGCCGTACAGATACGCAGTATTTT | CSASRTDTQYF
TRBJ1-5 | TRBV11-3 | - | - | TGTGCCAGCAGCTCCGTTGCAGGGAATCAGCCCCAGCATTTT | CASSSVAGNQPQHF
TRBJ1-6 | TRBV7-2 | - | few | TGTGCCAGCAGCCCCCGTTCCAATTCACCCCTCCACTTT | CASSPRSNSPLHF
TRBJ1-2 | TRBV19 | - | - | TGTGCCAGTACCCTGGTGACACCTACTAACTATGGCTACACCTTC | CASTLVTPTNYGYTF
TRBJ2-5 | TRBV30 | - | - | TGTGCCTGGAGTGCCGGGCTAGCGAGAGAGACCCAGTACTTC | CAWSAGLARETQYF
TRBJ2-1 | TRBV19 | TRBD2 | once | TGTGCCAGTAGTACCCTCACTAGCGGGGGCTACAATGAGCAGTTCTTC | CASSTLTSGGYNEQFF
TRBJ1-2 | TRBV6-6 | TRBD1 | - | TGTGCCAGCAGCTCTCAGGGGGCGGGGGGCTACACCTTC | CASSSQGAGGYTF
TRBJ2-1 | TRBV7-9 | TRBD2 | - | TGTGCCAGCAGCTTAGCTTCTAGCGGGGGGGGGAATGAGCAGTTCTTC | CASSLASSGGGNEQFF
TRBJ2-7 | TRBV6-5 | TRBD2 | - | TGTGCCAGCAGTTGGGTCGGGGGGAGCGGCGAGCAGTACTTC | CASSWVGGSGEQYF
TRBJ1-4 | TRBV7-9 | - | - | TGTGCCAGCAGCCAAGGGGCTGATAATGAAAAACTGTTTTTT | CASSQGADNEKLFF
TRBJ1-4 | TRBV2 | - | - | TGTGCCAGCAGTGAAGGAGGGGGTAATGAAAAACTGTTTTTT | CASSEGGGNEKLFF
TRBJ1-1 | TRBV14 | - | - | TGTGCCAGCAGCCAAGGAAAAACTATGAACACTGAAGCTTTCTTT | CASSQGKTMNTEAFF
TRBJ2-3 | TRBV5-1 | - | - | TGCGCCAGCAGCTTGACGGTTGCCCAGGTGGGAGATACGCAGTATTTT | CASSLTVAQVGDTQYF
TRBJ2-7 | TRBV5-1 | TRBD2 | - | TGCGCCAGCAGCTTGGCTAGCGGGATCGGCGAGCAGTACTTC | CASSLASGIGEQYF
TRBJ2-5 | TRBV5-4 | TRBD1 | - | TGTGCCAGCAGCCATCCACAGGGGCAGGAGACCCAGTACTTC | CASSHPQGQETQYF
TRBJ2-7 | TRBV7-7 | TRBD1 | few | TGTGCTAGCAGCTCCGGGACAGGGAGTGTCGAGCAGTACTTC | CASSSGTGSVEQYF
TRBJ1-2 | TRBV7-3 | - | - | TGTGCCAGCAGCTTCTCATCAGTCTTC | CASSFSSVF
TRBJ2-7 | TRBV27 | TRBD1 | - | TGTGCCAGCAGCAAAACCGGGACAGGTACCTACGAGCAGTACTTC | CASSKTGTGTYEQYF
TRBJ1-5 | TRBV5-5 | TRBD1 | - | TGTGCCAGCAGCTTACCAGGGGGCGCCGAGCAGCCCCAGCATTTT | CASSLPGGAEQPQHF
TRBJ2-1 | TRBV12-1 | - | - | TGTGCCAGCAGCTTGACTAGCGGGGCCTACAATGAGCAGTTCTTC | CASSLTSGAYNEQFF
TRBJ1-1 | TRBV19 | TRBD1 | few | TGTGCCAGTAGTGTGACAGGGGGCTACACTGAAGCTTTCTTT | CASSVTGGYTEAFF
TRBJ2-5 | TRBV2 | TRBD2 | - | TGTGCCAGCAGCAAGACTAGCGGGGGGACCAGGTTGGAGACCCAGTACTTC | CASSKTSGGTRLETQYF